One sample yielded the 3 T cell receptor beta chains listed below, sequenced in a study of shared clonotypes between healthy human individuals (dated by TCRdb to 2020 to 2022). The protocol used for the library was the immunoSEQ multiplex PCR assay. TCRdb retrieved this table from immuneACCESS and kept in-frame rearrangements only. Not all clones are present; in checked studies, unresolved V genes account for under half, and no reason is known for the remainder. Here the sample has under 2,500,000 clones; approximately 96% occur a single time. Jointly, the top ten make up roughly 0.13% of the sample. What was sequenced was naive CD4+ T cells sorted from blood. The cell subset or site label, read with the paper, signifies: CD45RA+ positively selected. The receptor set was obtained from a young man in good health.

The chain couples TRBV7-8 to TRBJ2-2; no clear D gene. Trimming stripped 1 base from V and 3 bases from J, with 0 bases between. The CDR3 totals 12 residues. Germline V CDR1 and CDR2: SGHVS, FQNEAQ. Here the CDR3 reads CASSLDTGELFF. CDR3 nucleotide sequence: TGTGCCAGCAGCTTAGACACCGGGGAGCTGTTTTTT.

This sequence joins TRBV30 and TRBJ2-5; no firm D call. Germline V CDR1 and CDR2: GTSNPN, SVGIG (reference sequence). Trimming removed 0 bases from V and 5 bases from J, with 16 bases in between. The CDR3 extends over 15 amino acids. The DNA of the CDR3 is TGTGCCTGGAGTGTGGGTGGGGTGGTGAGGGAGACCCAGTACTTC. This translates into CAWSVGGVVRETQYF.

The chain recombines TRBV7-5 with TRBJ2-7; the DNA was not compared with TRBD1, the D call given in the table. TRBV7-5 is a pseudogene segment. The CDR3 contains 12 residues. For the CDR3, the DNA is TGTGCCAGAAGCTTCCGGGACAGGCAGCAGTACTTC. Protein sequence: CARSFRDRQQYF.